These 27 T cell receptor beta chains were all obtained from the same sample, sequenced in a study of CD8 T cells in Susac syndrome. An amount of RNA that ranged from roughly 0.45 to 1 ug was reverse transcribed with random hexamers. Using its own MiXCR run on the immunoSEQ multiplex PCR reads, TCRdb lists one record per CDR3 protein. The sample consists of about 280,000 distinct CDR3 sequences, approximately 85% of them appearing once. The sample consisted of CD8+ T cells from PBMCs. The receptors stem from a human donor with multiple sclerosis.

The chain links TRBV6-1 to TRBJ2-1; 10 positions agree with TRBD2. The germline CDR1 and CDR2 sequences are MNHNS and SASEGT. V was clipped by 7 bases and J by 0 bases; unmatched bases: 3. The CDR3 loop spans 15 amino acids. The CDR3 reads CASNPSGSSYNEQFF. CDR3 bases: TGTGCCAGCAATCCTAGCGGGAGCTCCTACAATGAGCAGTTCTTC.

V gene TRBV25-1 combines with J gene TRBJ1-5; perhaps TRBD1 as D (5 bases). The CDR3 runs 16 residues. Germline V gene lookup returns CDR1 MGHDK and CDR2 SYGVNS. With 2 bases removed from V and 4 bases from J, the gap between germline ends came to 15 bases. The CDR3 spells CASSEGAGSPNQPQHF. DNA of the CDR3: TGTGCCAGCAGTGAAGGGGCAGGGTCTCCGAATCAGCCCCAGCATTTT.

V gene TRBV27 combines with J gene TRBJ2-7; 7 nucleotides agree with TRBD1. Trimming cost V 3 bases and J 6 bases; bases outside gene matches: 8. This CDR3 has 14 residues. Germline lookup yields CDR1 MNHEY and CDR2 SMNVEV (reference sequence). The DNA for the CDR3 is TGTGCCAGCAGTTTGTACCGGACAGGTTCCGAGCAGTACTTC. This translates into CASSLYRTGSEQYF.

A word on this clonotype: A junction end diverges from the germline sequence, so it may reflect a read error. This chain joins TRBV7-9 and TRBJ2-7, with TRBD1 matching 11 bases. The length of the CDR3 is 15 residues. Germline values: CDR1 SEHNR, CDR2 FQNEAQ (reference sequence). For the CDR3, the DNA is TGTGCCAACAGCCCCCCTGGGACAGGGGGAGACGAGCAGTACTTC. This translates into CANSPPGTGGDEQYF.

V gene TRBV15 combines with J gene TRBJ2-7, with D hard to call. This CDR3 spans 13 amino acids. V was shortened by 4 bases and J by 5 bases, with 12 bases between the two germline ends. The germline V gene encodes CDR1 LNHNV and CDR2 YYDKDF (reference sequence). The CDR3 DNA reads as TGTGCCACCAGCACCGGGCGCCTGGACGAGCAGTACTTC. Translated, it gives CATSTGRLDEQYF.

The CDR3 loop is CASSGRGERGPGELFF. Here the CDR3 DNA reads TGTGCCAGCAGCGGTAGGGGGGAGAGGGGACCCGGGGAGCTGTTTTTT. This chain uses TRBV9 with TRBJ2-2; the D call may be TRBD1 or TRBD2 (6 bases each). V was trimmed by 3 bases and J by 6 bases, leaving 18 bases between them. CDR1 is SGDLS and CDR2 is YYNGEE in the germline V gene. This CDR3 contains 16 residues.

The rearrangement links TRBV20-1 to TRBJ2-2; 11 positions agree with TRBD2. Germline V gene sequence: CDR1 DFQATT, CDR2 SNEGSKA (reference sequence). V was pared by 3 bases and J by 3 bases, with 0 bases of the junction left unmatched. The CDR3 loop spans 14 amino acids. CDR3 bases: TGCAGTGCTAGGACTAGCGGGGACACCGGGGAGCTGTTTTTT. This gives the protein CSARTSGDTGELFF.

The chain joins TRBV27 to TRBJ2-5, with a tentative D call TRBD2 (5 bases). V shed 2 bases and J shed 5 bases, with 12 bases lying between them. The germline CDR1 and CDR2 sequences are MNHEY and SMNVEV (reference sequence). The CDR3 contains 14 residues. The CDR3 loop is CASSLELGSETQYF. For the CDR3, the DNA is TGTGCCAGCAGTTTAGAGCTGGGGAGCGAGACCCAGTACTTC.

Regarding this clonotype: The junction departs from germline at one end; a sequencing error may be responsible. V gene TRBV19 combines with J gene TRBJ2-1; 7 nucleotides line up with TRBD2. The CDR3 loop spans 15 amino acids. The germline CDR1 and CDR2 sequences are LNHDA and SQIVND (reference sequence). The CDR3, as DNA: TGTGCCAATAGTCGGGAGCGGGGAAGTTACAATGAGCAGTTCTTC. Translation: CANSRERGSYNEQFF. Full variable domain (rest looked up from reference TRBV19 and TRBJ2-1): DGGITQSPKYLFRKEGQNVTLSCEQNLNHDAMYWYRQDPGQGLRLIYYSQIVNDFQKGDIAEGYSVSREKKESFPLTVTSAQKNPTAFYLCANSRERGSYNEQFFGPGTRLTVL.

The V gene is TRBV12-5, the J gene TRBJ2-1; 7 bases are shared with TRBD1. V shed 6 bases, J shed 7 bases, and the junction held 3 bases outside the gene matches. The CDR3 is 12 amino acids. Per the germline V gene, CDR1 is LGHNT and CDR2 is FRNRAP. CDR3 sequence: CASGWTGNEQFF. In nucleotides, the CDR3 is TGTGCTAGTGGATGGACAGGTAATGAGCAGTTCTTC. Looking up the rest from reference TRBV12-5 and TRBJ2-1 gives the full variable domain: DARVTQTPRHKVTEMGQEVTMRCQPILGHNTVFWYRQTMMQGLELLAYFRNRAPLDDSGMPKDRFSAEMPDATLATLKIQPSEPRDSAVYFCASGWTGNEQFFGPGTRLTVL.

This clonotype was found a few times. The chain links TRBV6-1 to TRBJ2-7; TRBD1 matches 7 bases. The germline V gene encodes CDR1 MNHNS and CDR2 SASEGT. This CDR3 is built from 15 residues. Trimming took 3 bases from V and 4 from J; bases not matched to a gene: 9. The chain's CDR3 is CASSELVGQKYEQYF. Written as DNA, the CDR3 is TGTGCCAGCAGTGAGTTGGTGGGACAGAAGTACGAGCAGTACTTC.

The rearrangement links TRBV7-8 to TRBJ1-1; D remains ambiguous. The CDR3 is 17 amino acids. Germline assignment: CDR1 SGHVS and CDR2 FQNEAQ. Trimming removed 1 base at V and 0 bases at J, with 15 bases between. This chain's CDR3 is CASSLGQEVLMNTEAFF. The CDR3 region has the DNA TGTGCCAGCAGCTTAGGGCAGGAGGTCCTGATGAACACTGAAGCTTTCTTT.

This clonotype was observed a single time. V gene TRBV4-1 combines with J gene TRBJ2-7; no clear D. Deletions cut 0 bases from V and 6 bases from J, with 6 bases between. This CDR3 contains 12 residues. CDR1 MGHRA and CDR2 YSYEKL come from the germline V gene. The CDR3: CASSQDAVEQYF. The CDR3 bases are TGCGCCAGCAGCCAAGATGCGGTCGAGCAGTACTTC.

The CDR3 coding sequence is TGTGCCAGCAGTTTATGGTCAGAGACTGAAGCTTTCTTT. Protein sequence: CASSLWSETEAFF. The chain has TRBV27 and TRBJ1-1; no firm D call. The CDR3 is made up of 13 amino acids. V lost 1 base to trimming and J lost 5 bases, with 8 bases between them. CDR1 and CDR2 from the germline V gene are MNHEY and SMNVEV (reference sequence).

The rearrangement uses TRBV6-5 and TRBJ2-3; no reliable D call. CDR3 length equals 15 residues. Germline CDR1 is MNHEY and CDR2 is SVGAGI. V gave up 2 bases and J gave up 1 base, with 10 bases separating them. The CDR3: CASSYDALGTDTQYF. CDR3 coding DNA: TGTGCCAGCAGTTACGATGCTCTGGGCACAGATACGCAGTATTTT.

The CDR3: CASSQDTPAGNTIYF. CDR3 sequence (DNA): TGCGCCAGCAGCCAAGACACCCCGGCTGGAAACACCATATATTTT. This chain uses TRBV4-1 with TRBJ1-3, with no clear D. The V gene lost 0 bases and the J gene lost 2 bases, with 8 bases spanning the gap. Germline values: CDR1 MGHRA, CDR2 YSYEKL. The CDR3 spans 15 residues.

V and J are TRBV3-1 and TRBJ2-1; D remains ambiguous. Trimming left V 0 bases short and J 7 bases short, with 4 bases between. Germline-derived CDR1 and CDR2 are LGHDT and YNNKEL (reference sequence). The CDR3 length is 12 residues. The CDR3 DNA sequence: TGTGCCAGCAGCCAAGAATGGAATGAGCAGTTCTTC. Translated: CASSQEWNEQFF.

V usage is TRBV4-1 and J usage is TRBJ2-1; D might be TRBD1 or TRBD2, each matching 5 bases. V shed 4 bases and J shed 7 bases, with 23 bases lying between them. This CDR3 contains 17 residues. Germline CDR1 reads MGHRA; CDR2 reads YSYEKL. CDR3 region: CASSRFRGAMGRNEQFF. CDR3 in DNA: TGCGCCAGCAGCCGGTTCCGAGGGGCGATGGGACGGAATGAGCAGTTCTTC.

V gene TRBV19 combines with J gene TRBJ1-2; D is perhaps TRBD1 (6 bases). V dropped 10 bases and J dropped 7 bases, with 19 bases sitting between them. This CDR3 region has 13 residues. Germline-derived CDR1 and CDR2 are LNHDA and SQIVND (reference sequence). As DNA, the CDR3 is TGTGCCACCCTGCAGGGGTCTTACGGTGGCTACACCTTC. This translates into CATLQGSYGGYTF.

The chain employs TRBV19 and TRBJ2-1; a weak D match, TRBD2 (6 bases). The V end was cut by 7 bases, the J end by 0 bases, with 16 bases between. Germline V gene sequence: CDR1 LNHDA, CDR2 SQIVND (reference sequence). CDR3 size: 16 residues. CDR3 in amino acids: CASIDLAHSSYNEQFF. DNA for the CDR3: TGTGCCAGTATCGACCTAGCGCATAGCTCCTACAATGAGCAGTTCTTC.

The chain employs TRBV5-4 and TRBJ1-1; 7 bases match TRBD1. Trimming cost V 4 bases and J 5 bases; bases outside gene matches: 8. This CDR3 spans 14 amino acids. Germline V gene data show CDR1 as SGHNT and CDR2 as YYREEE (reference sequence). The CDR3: CASSPRQGGTEAFF. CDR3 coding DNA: TGTGCCAGCAGCCCCCGACAGGGTGGTACTGAAGCTTTCTTT.

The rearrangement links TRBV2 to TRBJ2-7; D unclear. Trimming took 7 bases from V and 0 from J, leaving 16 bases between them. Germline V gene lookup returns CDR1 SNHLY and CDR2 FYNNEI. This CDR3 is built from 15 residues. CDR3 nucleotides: TGTGCCAGCACTGCCGGACGGCCCAGCTCCTACGAGCAGTACTTC. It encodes CASTAGRPSSYEQYF.

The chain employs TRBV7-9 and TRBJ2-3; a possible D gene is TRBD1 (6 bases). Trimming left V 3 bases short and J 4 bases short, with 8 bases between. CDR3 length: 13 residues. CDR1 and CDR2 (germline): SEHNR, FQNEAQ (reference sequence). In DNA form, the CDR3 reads TGTGCCAGCAGCTTCCCAGGGGCAGATACGCAGTATTTT. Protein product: CASSFPGADTQYF.

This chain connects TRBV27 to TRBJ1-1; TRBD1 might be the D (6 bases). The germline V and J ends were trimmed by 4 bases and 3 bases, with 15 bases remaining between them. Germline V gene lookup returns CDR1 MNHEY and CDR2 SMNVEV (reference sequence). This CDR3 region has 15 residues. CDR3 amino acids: CASSYQGRWDTEAFF. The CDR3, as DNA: TGTGCCAGCAGTTACCAGGGGAGATGGGACACTGAAGCTTTCTTT.

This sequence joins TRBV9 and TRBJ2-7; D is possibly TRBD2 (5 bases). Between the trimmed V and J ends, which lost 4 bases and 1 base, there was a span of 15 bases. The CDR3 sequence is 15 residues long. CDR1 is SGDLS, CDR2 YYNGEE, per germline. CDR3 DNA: TGTGCCAGCAGCCCTCAACCAGGACTGTCCTACGAGCAGTACTTC. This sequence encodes CASSPQPGLSYEQYF. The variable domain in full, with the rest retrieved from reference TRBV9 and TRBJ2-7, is DSGVTQTPKHLITATGQRVTLRCSPRSGDLSVYWYQQSLDQGLQFLIQYYNGEERAKGNILERFSAQQFPDLHSELNLSSLELGDSALYFCASSPQPGLSYEQYFGPGTRLTVT.

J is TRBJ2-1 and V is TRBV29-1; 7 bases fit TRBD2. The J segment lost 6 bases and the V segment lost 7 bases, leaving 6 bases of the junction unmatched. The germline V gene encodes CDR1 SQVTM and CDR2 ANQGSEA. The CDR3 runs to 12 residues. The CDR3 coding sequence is TGCAGCGGAGGGAGGGTGGGCAATGAGCAGTTCTTC. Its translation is CSGGRVGNEQFF.

The CDR3 region is CAWSAISRDEQYF. CDR3 nucleotide sequence: TGTGCCTGGAGTGCCATTTCACGGGACGAGCAGTACTTC. The rearrangement joins TRBV30 to TRBJ2-7; D call uncertain. CDR3 size: 13 residues. V dropped 1 base and J dropped 5 bases, with 12 bases sitting between them. Germline V gene lookup returns CDR1 GTSNPN and CDR2 SVGIG (reference sequence).